Given below is one T cell receptor beta chain in context. This entry belongs to a study of cytotoxic CD8 clonotypes in ibrutinib-treated CLL. V was shortened by 1 base and J by 1 base, with 7 bases between the two germline ends. CDR1 and CDR2 (germline): MGHRA, YSYEKL. CDR3 size: 14 residues. Only in-frame clones appear in the TCRdb table, and some are missing; sequencing was by immunoSEQ multiplex PCR. Among roughly 130,000 clones listed, approximately 80% were seen once. The receptor was isolated from a human donor with chronic lymphocytic leukemia. Sample: PBMCs, taken after 12 months of ibrutinib treatment. The rearrangement joins TRBV4-1 to TRBJ2-5; D possibly corresponds to TRBD1 (6 bases). The CDR3 DNA sequence: TGCGCCAGCAGCCAAGGACAGGCCCAAGAGACCCAGTACTTC. It is translated as CASSQGQAQETQYF.